One and the same sample provided the 30 T cell receptor beta chains below, sequenced in a study of cytomegalovirus exposure and HLA in healthy donors. PCR was performed using 60 Vbeta and 13 Jbeta primers. Sequenced by immunoSEQ multiplex PCR; TCRdb stores in-frame clones only, minus some. The sample contains under 200,000 clones, roughly 79% of which appear only once. The specimen sequenced was PBMCs. All receptors come from a woman in her fifties or sixties in good health and CMV-seronegative.

The CDR3 region is CASTAEGARNEQFF. DNA of the CDR3: TGCGCCAGCACCGCCGAGGGAGCCCGCAATGAGCAGTTCTTC. The chain couples TRBV23-1 to TRBJ2-1; D might be TRBD2 (5 bases). TRBV23-1 belongs to the ORF category, with a function that is uncertain. Deletions cut 7 bases from V and 6 bases from J, with 16 bases between. The CDR3 has 14 residues.

The chain links TRBV7-2 to TRBJ2-1; the D is unclear. The CDR3 is made up of 12 amino acids. In germline, CDR1 is SGHTA, CDR2 FQGNSA. Trimming pared 3 bases from V and 10 bases from J, leaving 10 bases between. As DNA, the CDR3 is TGTGCCAGCAGCTTTGGTGAGTGGGAGCAGTTCTTC. As protein: CASSFGEWEQFF.

The chain joins TRBV5-1 to TRBJ1-1; D may be TRBD1 (5 bases). Germline loops: CDR1 SGHRS, CDR2 YFSETQ. This CDR3 spans 11 amino acids. Between the trimmed V and J ends, which lost 6 bases and 6 bases, there was a span of 9 bases. This CDR3 is CASMRDAEAFF. CDR3 sequence (DNA): TGCGCCAGCATGCGGGACGCTGAAGCTTTCTTT.

This chain joins TRBV6-1 and TRBJ2-1, with a tentative D call TRBD2 (5 bases). CDR1 is MNHNS, CDR2 SASEGT, per germline. The CDR3 has 15 residues. V shed 3 bases and J shed 5 bases, with 14 bases lying between them. The CDR3 reads CASSDEDSSNNEQFF. Written as DNA, the CDR3 is TGTGCCAGCAGTGATGAGGACTCAAGTAACAATGAGCAGTTCTTC.

V gene TRBV19 combines with J gene TRBJ1-1; 8 positions match TRBD1. The CDR3 is made up of 14 amino acids. The ends lost 5 bases at V and 6 bases at J; junction bases unmatched: 8. CDR1 LNHDA and CDR2 SQIVND come from the germline V gene (reference sequence). The CDR3 protein is CASSADRARAEAFF. CDR3 bases: TGTGCCAGTAGTGCGGACAGGGCTCGGGCTGAAGCTTTCTTT. The variable domain in full, with the rest retrieved from reference TRBV19 and TRBJ1-1, is DGGITQSPKYLFRKEGQNVTLSCEQNLNHDAMYWYRQDPGQGLRLIYYSQIVNDFQKGDIAEGYSVSREKKESFPLTVTSAQKNPTAFYLCASSADRARAEAFFGQGTRLTVV.

This chain links TRBV5-6 with TRBJ2-4; D uncertain. The V end lost 0 bases, the J end lost 0 bases, and 4 bases lay between the germline ends. CDR1 is SGHDT and CDR2 is YYEEEE in the germline V gene. This CDR3 spans 14 amino acids. This CDR3 is CASSLGRAKNIQYF. The CDR3, as DNA: TGTGCCAGCAGCTTGGGGAGAGCCAAAAACATTCAGTACTTC.

The V gene is TRBV25-1, the J gene TRBJ2-2; maybe TRBD2 (7 bases). The germline V gene has CDR1 MGHDK and CDR2 SYGVNS. V dropped 9 bases and J dropped 6 bases, with 14 bases sitting between them. The CDR3 is 13 residues long. The CDR3 sequence: CASIGGAAGELFF. The DNA for the CDR3 is TGTGCCAGTATAGGGGGGGCAGCCGGGGAGCTGTTTTTT.

This clone was recorded a few times. The chain is built from TRBV28 and TRBJ2-5; TRBD1 agrees at 10 bases. With 5 bases clipped from V and 2 bases from J, the junction kept 5 bases outside the gene matches. The CDR3 has 15 amino acids. Germline values: CDR1 MDHEN, CDR2 SYDVKM. Here the CDR3 reads CASSTRTGGQETQYF. The DNA for the CDR3 is TGTGCCAGCAGTACTCGGACAGGGGGTCAAGAGACCCAGTACTTC.

The rearrangement uses TRBV29-1 and TRBJ2-1, with a tentative D call TRBD1 (6 bases). The germline gives CDR1 SQVTM, CDR2 ANQGSEA. Trimming shortened V by 5 bases and J by 4 bases, and 12 bases separated the two germline ends. The length of the CDR3 is 13 residues. The CDR3 nucleotides are TGCAGCGTTAAATTCACAGGGTACAATGAGCAGTTCTTC. Its translation: CSVKFTGYNEQFF.

This clone was counted once. This sequence joins TRBV5-1 and TRBJ2-7; a weak D match, TRBD1 (6 bases). There are 14 residues in the CDR3. Trimming pared 3 bases from V and 1 base from J, leaving 11 bases between. In germline, CDR1 is SGHRS, CDR2 YFSETQ. The CDR3 DNA is TGCGCCAGCAGCTCCGGGACAAAGTCCTACGAGCAGTACTTC. This gives the protein CASSSGTKSYEQYF.

The chain is built from TRBV2 and TRBJ2-7; 7 nucleotides agree with TRBD1. Germline assignment: CDR1 SNHLY and CDR2 FYNNEI. This CDR3 region has 14 residues. Trimming took 4 bases from V and 5 from J; bases not matched to a gene: 8. This chain's CDR3 is CASSADGTVDEQYF. The CDR3 coding sequence is TGTGCCAGCAGTGCGGACGGGACAGTGGACGAGCAGTACTTC.

The gene calls are TRBV7-2 and TRBJ2-7, with D maybe TRBD2 (6 bases). The V gene lost 5 bases and the J gene lost 3 bases, with 17 bases spanning the gap. The length of the CDR3 is 15 residues. The germline V gene has CDR1 SGHTA and CDR2 FQGNSA. The CDR3 loop is CASSLTAGIGYEQYF. CDR3 nucleotide sequence: TGTGCCAGCAGCCTCACGGCGGGGATCGGCTACGAGCAGTACTTC.

The chain recombines TRBV30 with TRBJ2-1; TRBD2 might be the D (6 bases). From germline, CDR1 is GTSNPN and CDR2 SVGIG (reference sequence). The CDR3 is 15 amino acids. Between the trimmed V and J ends, which lost 3 bases and 3 bases, there was a span of 15 bases. CDR3 protein: CAWRGLRRDYNEQFF. As DNA, the CDR3 is TGTGCCTGGAGGGGACTGCGGAGGGACTACAATGAGCAGTTCTTC.

The chain carries TRBV4-3 and TRBJ2-2, with 7 bases aligning to TRBD2. From germline, CDR1 is LGHNA and CDR2 YSLEER. The ends lost 3 bases at V and 0 bases at J; junction bases unmatched: 13. CDR3 length: 19 amino acids. The CDR3 coding sequence is TGCGCCAGCAGCCACGGCCCGCTAGCGGAGTTCGCGAACACCGGGGAGCTGTTTTTT. Amino acid sequence: CASSHGPLAEFANTGELFF.

This clone was counted once. The rearrangement uses TRBV9 and TRBJ2-7, with TRBD2 matching 9 bases. The CDR3 runs 16 residues. CDR1 SGDLS and CDR2 YYNGEE come from the germline V gene. The J segment lost 4 bases and the V segment lost 5 bases, leaving 13 bases of the junction unmatched. The CDR3 nucleotides are TGTGCCAGCAGTTTTCGTAGTAGCGGGAGCTTATACGAGCAGTACTTC. It specifies CASSFRSSGSLYEQYF.

This chain links TRBV7-2 with TRBJ1-2; D gene unclear. Looked up from germline, CDR1 is SGHTA and CDR2 is FQGNSA. Between the trimmed V and J ends, which lost 5 bases and 7 bases, there was a span of 11 bases. The CDR3 runs 12 residues. The CDR3 sequence is CASSALAGGYTF. CDR3 nucleotides: TGTGCCAGCAGCGCCTTAGCGGGTGGCTACACCTTC. Filled out from reference TRBV7-2 and TRBJ1-2, the complete variable domain reads GAGVSQSPSNKVTEKGKDVELRCDPISGHTALYWYRQSLGQGLEFLIYFQGNSAPDKSGLPSDRFSAERTGGSVSTLTIQRTQQEDSAVYLCASSALAGGYTFGSGTRLTVV.

The chain has TRBV5-5 and TRBJ2-7; no firm D call. Germline V CDR1 and CDR2: SGHKS, YYEKEE (reference sequence). V was trimmed by 4 bases and J by 4 bases, leaving 12 bases between them. CDR3 length: 13 amino acids. Here the CDR3 reads CASSPSHGYEQYF. CDR3 sequence (DNA): TGTGCCAGCAGCCCATCGCACGGTTACGAGCAGTACTTC.

The gene calls are TRBV10-3 and TRBJ2-2, with 9 positions matching TRBD1. Trimming at V came to 2 bases and at J to 4 bases, leaving 5 bases not matched to a gene. The germline gives CDR1 ENHRY, CDR2 SYGVKD. The CDR3 is 16 amino acids. As DNA, the CDR3 is TGTGCCATCAGTGAGCCGGGACAGGGAGGCACCGGGGAGCTGTTTTTT. As protein: CAISEPGQGGTGELFF.

This chain joins TRBV6-5 and TRBJ2-3; 13 nucleotides align to TRBD2. Trimming cost V 6 bases and J 5 bases; bases outside gene matches: 2. Per the germline V gene, CDR1 is MNHEY and CDR2 is SVGAGI. CDR3 size: 14 residues. The CDR3 region has the DNA TGTGCCAGCAGGACTAGCGGGAGGCAAGATACGCAGTATTTT. As protein: CASRTSGRQDTQYF.

The CDR3 DNA reads as TGTGCCAGCAGCTTTACGGACAGTACCTACAATGAGCAGTTCTTC. Its protein product is CASSFTDSTYNEQFF. The gene calls are TRBV7-2 and TRBJ2-1; maybe TRBD1 (6 bases). Deletions cut 3 bases from V and 2 bases from J, with 11 bases between. Germline CDR1 reads SGHTA; CDR2 reads FQGNSA. The CDR3 runs to 15 residues.

This chain uses TRBV19 with TRBJ1-1; D possibly corresponds to TRBD1 (6 bases). From germline, CDR1 is LNHDA and CDR2 SQIVND (reference sequence). CDR3 length equals 15 residues. V dropped 5 bases and J dropped 0 bases, with 13 bases sitting between them. CDR3 in DNA: TGTGCCAGTAGTCTTCGGACAGCGTTGAACACTGAAGCTTTCTTT. Amino acids: CASSLRTALNTEAFF.

V and J are TRBV5-3 and TRBJ1-4, with a possible D match to TRBD1 (6 bases). TRBV5-3 counts as an open reading frame of uncertain function. Trimming left V 4 bases short and J 6 bases short, with 19 bases between. CDR3 size: 16 residues. The CDR3 loop reads CARSLGCDTGYEKLFF. CDR3 nucleotide sequence: TGTGCCAGAAGCCTAGGATGCGATACAGGGTATGAAAAACTGTTTTTT.

This chain links TRBV19 with TRBJ1-2; D possibly corresponds to TRBD1 (5 bases). Germline V gene lookup returns CDR1 LNHDA and CDR2 SQIVND (reference sequence). The length of the CDR3 is 12 residues. Trimming pared 8 bases from V and 6 bases from J, leaving 13 bases between. This CDR3 is CASAAGGHGYTF. The CDR3 region has the DNA TGTGCCAGTGCCGCGGGGGGACATGGCTACACCTTC.

This chain connects TRBV28 to TRBJ1-3; the D is unclear. The CDR3 has 15 amino acids. Germline V CDR1 and CDR2: MDHEN, SYDVKM. Trimming pared 6 bases from V and 5 bases from J, leaving 17 bases between. The CDR3, as DNA: TGTGCCAGCAGCCGGCGTGGCAGGAACAGAAACACCATATATTTT. Translating it yields CASSRRGRNRNTIYF.

The chain recombines TRBV6-5 with TRBJ1-2; no firm D call. V gave up 6 bases and J gave up 4 bases, with 12 bases separating them. The germline V gene encodes CDR1 MNHEY and CDR2 SVGAGI. This CDR3 contains 13 residues. DNA for the CDR3: TGTGCCAGCAGACTCCCCCAGGCCTATGGCTACACCTTC. Translation gives CASRLPQAYGYTF.

This clone appeared once. The rearrangement uses TRBV30 and TRBJ1-5, with D possibly TRBD1 on 6 matching bases. The V gene lost 2 bases and the J gene lost 4 bases, with 12 bases spanning the gap. The CDR3 is 14 amino acids. Germline V gene lookup returns CDR1 GTSNPN and CDR2 SVGIG (reference sequence). This CDR3 is CAWSLGHLNQPQHF. The DNA for the CDR3 is TGTGCCTGGAGTTTGGGACACCTGAATCAGCCCCAGCATTTT.

The chain combines TRBV7-2 with TRBJ2-1, with TRBD2 matching over 11 bases. Germline CDR1 and CDR2: SGHTA and FQGNSA. V lost 4 bases, J lost 8 bases, and 10 bases stayed unmatched. This CDR3 is 16 amino acids long. In nucleotides, the CDR3 is TGTGCCAGCAGCTCCCTAACTAGCGGGAGTATCCATGAGCAGTTCTTC. The encoded protein is CASSSLTSGSIHEQFF.

V gene TRBV23-1 combines with J gene TRBJ2-7; TRBD1 aligns across 10 bases. TRBV23-1 is recorded as an ORF, its role being uncertain. After removal of 6 bases from V and 4 bases from J, the junction contained 9 bases not matched to a gene. This CDR3 has 15 residues. CDR3: CASRPRDRGLYEQYF. The DNA of the CDR3 is TGCGCCAGCAGACCCAGGGACAGGGGCCTTTACGAGCAGTACTTC.

The chain carries TRBV6-5 and TRBJ2-2; 8 bases line up with TRBD2. V was clipped by 10 bases and J by 1 base; unmatched bases: 8. Per germline, CDR1 MNHEY and CDR2 SVGAGI. The CDR3 sequence is 15 residues long. The CDR3 sequence is CAIQSLAENTGELFF. For the CDR3, the DNA is TGTGCCATCCAGTCACTAGCGGAGAACACCGGGGAGCTGTTTTTT.

J is TRBJ2-1 and V is TRBV7-2, with D possibly TRBD2 on 5 matching bases. Per germline, CDR1 SGHTA and CDR2 FQGNSA. Trimming cost V 2 bases and J 3 bases, with 11 bases left between them. CDR3 size: 15 residues. The CDR3 spells CASSLNRRYYNEQFF. CDR3 nucleotide sequence: TGTGCCAGCAGCTTAAATAGGAGGTACTACAATGAGCAGTTCTTC.